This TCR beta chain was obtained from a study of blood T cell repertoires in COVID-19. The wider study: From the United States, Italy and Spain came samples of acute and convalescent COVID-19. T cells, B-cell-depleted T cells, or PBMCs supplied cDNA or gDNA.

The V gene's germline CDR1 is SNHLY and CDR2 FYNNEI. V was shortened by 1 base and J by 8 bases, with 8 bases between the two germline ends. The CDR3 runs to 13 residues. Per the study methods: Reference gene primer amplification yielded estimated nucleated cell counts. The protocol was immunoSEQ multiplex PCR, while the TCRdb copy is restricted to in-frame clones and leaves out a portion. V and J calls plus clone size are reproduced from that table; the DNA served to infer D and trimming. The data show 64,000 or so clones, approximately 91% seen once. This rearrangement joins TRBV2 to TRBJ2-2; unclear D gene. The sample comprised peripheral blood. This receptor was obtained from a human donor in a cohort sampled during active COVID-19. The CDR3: CASSEVGGGELFF. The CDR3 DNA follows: TGTGCCAGCAGTGAAGTTGGCGGAGGGGAGCTGTTTTTT.